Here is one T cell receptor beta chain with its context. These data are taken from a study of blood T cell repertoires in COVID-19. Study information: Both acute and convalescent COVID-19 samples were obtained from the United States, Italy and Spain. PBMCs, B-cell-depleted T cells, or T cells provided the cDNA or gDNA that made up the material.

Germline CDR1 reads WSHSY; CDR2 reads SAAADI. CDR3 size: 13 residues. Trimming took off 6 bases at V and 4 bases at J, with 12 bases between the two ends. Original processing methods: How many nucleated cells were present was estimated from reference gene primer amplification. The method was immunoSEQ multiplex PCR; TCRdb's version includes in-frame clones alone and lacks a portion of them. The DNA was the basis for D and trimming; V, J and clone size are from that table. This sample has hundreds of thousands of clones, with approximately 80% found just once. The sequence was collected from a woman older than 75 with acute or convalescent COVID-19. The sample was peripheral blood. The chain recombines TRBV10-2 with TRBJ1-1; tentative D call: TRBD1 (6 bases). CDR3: CASRGARPTEAFF. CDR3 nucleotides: TGCGCCAGCAGGGGGGCCCGGCCCACTGAAGCTTTCTTT.